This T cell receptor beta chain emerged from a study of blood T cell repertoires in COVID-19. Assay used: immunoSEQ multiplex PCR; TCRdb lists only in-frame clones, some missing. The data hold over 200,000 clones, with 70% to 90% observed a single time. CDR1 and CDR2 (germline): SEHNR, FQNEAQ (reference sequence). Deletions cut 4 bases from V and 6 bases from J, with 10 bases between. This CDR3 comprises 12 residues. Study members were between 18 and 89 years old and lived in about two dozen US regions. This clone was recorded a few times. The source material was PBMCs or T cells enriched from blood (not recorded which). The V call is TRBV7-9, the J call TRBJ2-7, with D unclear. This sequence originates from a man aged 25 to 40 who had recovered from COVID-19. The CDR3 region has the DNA TGTGCCAGCAGCTCGCTCGTCGGCGAGCAGTACTTC. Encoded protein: CASSSLVGEQYF.